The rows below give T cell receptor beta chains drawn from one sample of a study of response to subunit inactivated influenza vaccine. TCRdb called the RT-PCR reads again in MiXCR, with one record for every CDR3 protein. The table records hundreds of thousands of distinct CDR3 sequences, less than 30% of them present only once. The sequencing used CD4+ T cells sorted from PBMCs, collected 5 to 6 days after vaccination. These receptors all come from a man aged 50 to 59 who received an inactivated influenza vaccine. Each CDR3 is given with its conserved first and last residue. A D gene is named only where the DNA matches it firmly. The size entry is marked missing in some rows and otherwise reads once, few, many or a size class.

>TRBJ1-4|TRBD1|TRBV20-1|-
TGCAGTGCTAGAAACCTTCGACAGGGTTCAACTAATGAAAAACTGTTTTTT
CSARNLRQGSTNEKLFF
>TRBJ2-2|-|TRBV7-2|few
TGTGCCAGCAGTAATCTGGGACTCATCACCGGGGAGCTGTTTTTT
CASSNLGLITGELFF
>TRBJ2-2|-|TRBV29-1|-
TGCAGCGTTGAGTCTGTGAACGGGGAGCTGTTTTTT
CSVESVNGELFF
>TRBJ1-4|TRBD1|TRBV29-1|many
TGCAGCGTACAGGGGGCTAATGAAAAACTGTTTTTT
CSVQGANEKLFF
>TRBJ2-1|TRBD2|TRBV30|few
TGTGCCTGGTGGCGGGGGGGTCCCTACAATGAGCAGTTCTTC
CAWWRGGPYNEQFF
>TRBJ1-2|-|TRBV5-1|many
TGCGCCAGCAGCTTGACCAGCACCATGCGCTACACCTTC
CASSLTSTMRYTF
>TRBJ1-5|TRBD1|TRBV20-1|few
TGCAGTGCTACTAACAGGGGCGGCAATCAGCCCCAGCATTTT
CSATNRGGNQPQHF
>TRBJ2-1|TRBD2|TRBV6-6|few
TGTGCCAGCGGACGGACTAGCGGAGTGCAGTTCTTC
CASGRTSGVQFF
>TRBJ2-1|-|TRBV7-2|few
TGTGCCAGCAGCCCCGGACAGCCTCGTTACAATGAGCAGTTCTTC
CASSPGQPRYNEQFF
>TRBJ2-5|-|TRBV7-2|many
TGTGCCAGCAGGCTCCAAGAGACCCAGTACTTC
CASRLQETQYF
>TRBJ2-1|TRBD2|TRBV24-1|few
TGTGCCACCAGTGATGGCCCGACCGGGACTAGCGGGAGGAGCTCCTACAATGAGCAGTTCTTC
CATSDGPTGTSGRSSYNEQFF
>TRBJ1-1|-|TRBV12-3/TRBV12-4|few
TGTGCCAGCAGTTATTACGCGAACACTGAAGCTTTCTTT
CASSYYANTEAFF
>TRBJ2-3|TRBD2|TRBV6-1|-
TGTGCCAGCAGTCCGGGGGGGCCCGTAGATACGCAGTATTTT
CASSPGGPVDTQYF
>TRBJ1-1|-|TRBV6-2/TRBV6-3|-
TGTGCCAGCAGTTTGGGTGCTGGCACTGAAGCTTTCTTT
CASSLGAGTEAFF
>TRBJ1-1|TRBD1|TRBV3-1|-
TGTGCCAGCAGCTATGACCGGGACAGGGGGGTTACTGAAGCTTTCTTT
CASSYDRDRGVTEAFF
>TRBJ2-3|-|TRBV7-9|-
TGTGCCAGCGAGGATCCTAGCACAGATACGCAGTATTTT
CASEDPSTDTQYF
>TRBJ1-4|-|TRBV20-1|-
TGCAGTGCTAGACTTACGAATGAAAAACTGTTTTTT
CSARLTNEKLFF
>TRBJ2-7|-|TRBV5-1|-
TGCGCCAGCAGCTTTGGACAGACACCCTACGAGCAGTACTTC
CASSFGQTPYEQYF
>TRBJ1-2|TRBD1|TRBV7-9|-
TGTGCCAGCAGCTTATTAAAGGGGGCGGTTGGCTACACCTTC
CASSLLKGAVGYTF
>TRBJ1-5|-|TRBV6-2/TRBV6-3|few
TGTGCCACCACGACTAGCAATCAGCCCCAGCATTTT
CATTTSNQPQHF
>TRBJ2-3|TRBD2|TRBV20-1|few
TGCAGTGCCCGGACTAGAGCAGATACGCAGTATTTT
CSARTRADTQYF
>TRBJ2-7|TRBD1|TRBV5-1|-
TGCGCCAGCAGCTCAACGGGACAGGGGAACTACGAGCAGTACTTC
CASSSTGQGNYEQYF
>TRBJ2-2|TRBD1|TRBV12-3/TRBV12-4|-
TGTGCCAGCAGTCGACGGGCAGGGGGCCGCAACGGGGAGCTGTTTTTT
CASSRRAGGRNGELFF
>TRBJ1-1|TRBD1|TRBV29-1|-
TGCAGCGAGAGGACAGGGAAGAACACTGAAGCTTTCTTT
CSERTGKNTEAFF
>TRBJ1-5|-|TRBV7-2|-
TGTGCCAGCAGCCAACCTAATCAGCCCCAGCATTTT
CASSQPNQPQHF
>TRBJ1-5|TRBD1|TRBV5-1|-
TGCGCCAGCAGCTGGGGACAGGGTAGCCAGCCCCAGCATTTT
CASSWGQGSQPQHF
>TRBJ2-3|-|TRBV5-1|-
TGCGCCAGCAGCTTAGCAGGGAAAAGCACAGATACGCAGTATTTT
CASSLAGKSTDTQYF
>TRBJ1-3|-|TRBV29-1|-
TGCTCAGGAGGAGATGGAAACACCATATATTTT
CSGGDGNTIYF
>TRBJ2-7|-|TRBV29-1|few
TGCAGCGTATCCGGGACACCTGCCACCTACGAGCAGTACTTC
CSVSGTPATYEQYF
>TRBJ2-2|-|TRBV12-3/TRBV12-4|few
TGTGCCAGCAGAGCCACAGGGCAGACCGGGGAGCTGTTTTTT
CASRATGQTGELFF
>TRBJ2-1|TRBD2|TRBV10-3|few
TGTGCCAGAGGAGAGACTAGCGAGGGTGAGCAGTTCTTC
CARGETSEGEQFF
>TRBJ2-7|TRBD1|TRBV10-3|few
TGTGCCATCAGTCCAGGGACAGGGAGGGAGTACGAGCAGTACTTC
CAISPGTGREYEQYF
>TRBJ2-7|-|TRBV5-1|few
TGCGCCAGCAGCTTGGCCTGGGGCCCCTACGAGCAGTACTTC
CASSLAWGPYEQYF
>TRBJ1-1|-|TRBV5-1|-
TGCGCCAGCAGCTTGATAACCGGCGCTGAAGCTTTCTTT
CASSLITGAEAFF
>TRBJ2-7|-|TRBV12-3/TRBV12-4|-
TGTGCCAGCACGGTCAGTCCCTCCTACGAGCAGTACTTC
CASTVSPSYEQYF
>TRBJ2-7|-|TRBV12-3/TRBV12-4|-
TGTGCCAGCGCCCTACCCCCGTCCTACGAGCAGTACTTC
CASALPPSYEQYF
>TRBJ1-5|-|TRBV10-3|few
TGTGCCATCAGTGCAGGGGTGGAGAGCAATCAGCCCCAGCATTTT
CAISAGVESNQPQHF
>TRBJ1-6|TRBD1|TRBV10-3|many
TGTGCCATCAGTGAGTCAAGACAGGGCGATTCACCCCTCCACTTT
CAISESRQGDSPLHF
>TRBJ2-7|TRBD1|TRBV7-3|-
TGTGCCAGCAGCTTAGTAGGGGGCGACGAGCAGTACTTC
CASSLVGGDEQYF
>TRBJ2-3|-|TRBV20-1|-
TGCAGTGCTTGGGGACGGACTAGCACAGATACGCAGTATTTT
CSAWGRTSTDTQYF
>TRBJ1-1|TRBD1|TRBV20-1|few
TGCAGTGCACGGACAGGGAGGCACACTGAAGCTTTCTTT
CSARTGRHTEAFF
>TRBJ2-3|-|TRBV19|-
TGTGCCAGTAAGTTAGCTCACAGCACAGATACGCAGTATTTT
CASKLAHSTDTQYF
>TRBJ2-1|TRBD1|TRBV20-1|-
TGCAGTGCAGACGGACAGGGGAGCTCCTACAATGAGCAGTTCTTC
CSADGQGSSYNEQFF